The subject of this entry is one T cell receptor beta chain. This specimen belongs to a study of blood T cell repertoires in COVID-19. Overall study: COVID-19 samples from acute and convalescent phases originated in the United States, Italy and Spain.

V was clipped by 3 bases and J by 4 bases; unmatched bases: 7. The germline CDR1 and CDR2 sequences are SGDLS and YYNGEE. This CDR3 comprises 17 residues. The authors' processing: Estimation of nucleated cell counts was performed using reference gene primer amplification. TCRdb's table, derived via immunoSEQ multiplex PCR, lists solely in-frame clones and lacks some. V and J calls plus clone size are reproduced from that table; the DNA served to infer D and trimming. The table lists 55,000 to 90,000 clones, 80% to 85% of them singletons. Sequenced material: peripheral blood. The source of this sequence is a woman in her sixties with acute or convalescent COVID-19. The chain recombines TRBV9 with TRBJ2-2; TRBD1 aligns across 12 bases. The CDR3 sequence: CASSAGTGGVFTGELFF. The CDR3 DNA follows: TGTGCCAGCAGCGCGGGGACAGGGGGCGTCTTCACCGGGGAGCTGTTTTTT.